The clone carrying this T cell receptor beta chain occurred a few times. The antigen is not known. TCRdb processed the 5' RACE reads anew with MiXCR; each CDR3 protein has one entry. Seen here are around 690,000 distinct CDR3 sequences, 21% observed once, and the top ten hold roughly 4.3%. The source of the sample is a study of identical twins. V lost 3 bases, J lost 3 bases, and 5 bases stayed unmatched. This CDR3 contains 15 residues. Germline V gene lookup returns CDR1 SGHRS and CDR2 YFSETQ. Regarding the study as a whole: Possibly, invariant MAIT and iNKT cells partly confounded zero-insertion analyses. Out-of-frame alpha sequences that twins shared showed excess low generation probability.

These data were likewise used in another study, on T cells expressing NK-cell markers. That report adds: Each TCR beta repertoire originated in sorted T cells that were CD3+CD56+NKG2C+, CD3+CD56+NKG2C- or CD3+CD56-NKG2C+. One of the eight sequenced donors was seronegative, whereas the other seven were HCMV-seropositive.

The receptor's source is a woman under 30 in good health. The sample was PBMCs. This sequence joins TRBV5-1 and TRBJ2-7, with 11 bases identical to TRBD1. The CDR3 DNA follows: TGCGCCAGCAGCTCCCTCGGGACAGGGGGCTACGAGCAGTACTTC. It specifies CASSSLGTGGYEQYF.